The 11 T cell receptor beta chains reported below all come from one sample, sequenced in a study of shared clonotypes between healthy human individuals (dated by TCRdb to between 2020 and 2021). Libraries were built with the immunoSEQ multiplex PCR assay. As stored in TCRdb, this immuneACCESS dataset retains in-frame rearrangements with V and J assigned. A fraction of the clones does not appear; measured against another copy, unresolved V genes explain less than half of the discrepancy, and the remainder lacks a known reason. The sample includes roughly 1,600,000 clones, with less than 99% observed a single time. The leading ten clones occupy approximately 0.38% of the sample. Sequencing was done on a sample of naive CD4+ T cells sorted from blood. This specimen's cell subset or site label, interpreted: CD45RA+ positively selected. The receptors derive from a man aged 30 to 39 in good health.

The V and J genes are TRBV5-1 and TRBJ2-7; D might be TRBD2 (6 bases). This CDR3 contains 13 residues. Germline V CDR1 and CDR2: SGHRS, YFSETQ. V lost 5 bases and J lost 5, with 14 bases in between. CDR3 bases: TGCGCCAGCAGGCGCGATTGGGAGGACGAGCAGTACTTC. This encodes CASRRDWEDEQYF. Variable domain in full (rest from reference TRBV5-1 and TRBJ2-7): KAGVTQTPRYLIKTRGQQVTLSCSPISGHRSVSWYQQTPGQGLQFLFEYFSETQRNKGNFPGRFSGRQFSNSRSEMNVSTLELGDSALYLCASRRDWEDEQYFGPGTRLTVT.

The chain combines TRBV7-2 with TRBJ1-1; a possible D gene is TRBD1 (5 bases). Germline V gene data show CDR1 as SGHTA and CDR2 as FQGNSA. CDR3 length: 16 residues. Trimming removed 4 bases from V and 3 bases from J, with 18 bases in between. The CDR3 coding sequence is TGTGCCAGCAGCTCCCGGACGCGGGGGTGGCACACTGAAGCTTTCTTT. Amino acids: CASSSRTRGWHTEAFF. Looking up the rest from reference TRBV7-2 and TRBJ1-1 gives the full variable domain: GAGVSQSPSNKVTEKGKDVELRCDPISGHTALYWYRQSLGQGLEFLIYFQGNSAPDKSGLPSDRFSAERTGGSVSTLTIQRTQQEDSAVYLCASSSRTRGWHTEAFFGQGTRLTVV.

The rearrangement uses TRBV4-1 and TRBJ2-1; the match to TRBD1 covers 7 bases. The CDR3 sequence is 17 residues long. The germline CDR1 and CDR2 sequences are MGHRA and YSYEKL. The trim removed 3 bases at V and 4 bases at J, leaving 12 bases unmatched. DNA of the CDR3: TGCGCCAGCAGCCAGACCTCGGCAGGGGGATTGTACAATGAGCAGTTCTTC. Translating it yields CASSQTSAGGLYNEQFF.

The J gene is TRBJ2-7, the V gene TRBV6-6; 9 positions match TRBD2. Germline lookup yields CDR1 MNHNY and CDR2 SVGAGI (reference sequence). CDR3 size: 14 residues. V lost 2 bases to trimming and J lost 6 bases; unmatched junction nucleotides: 5. The CDR3 loop reads CASSYGLAGFEQYF. DNA for the CDR3: TGTGCCAGCAGTTACGGGCTAGCGGGATTCGAGCAGTACTTC.

The chain couples TRBV20-1 to TRBJ2-7, with TRBD2 as a possible D gene (6 bases). This CDR3 spans 11 amino acids. The germline V gene has CDR1 DFQATT and CDR2 SNEGSKA (reference sequence). Written as DNA, the CDR3 is TGCTATGCCCGGGGGATCTACGAGCAGTACTTC. This codes for CYARGIYEQYF.

The rearrangement uses TRBV6-6 and TRBJ2-7, with unresolved D. Germline-derived CDR1 and CDR2 are MNHNY and SVGAGI (reference sequence). V lost 2 bases, J lost 2 bases, and 4 bases lay in between. The CDR3 sequence is 12 residues long. The CDR3, as DNA: TGTGCCAGCAGTTACGTGACCTACGAGCAGTACTTC. This codes for CASSYVTYEQYF.

The chain is built from TRBV2 and TRBJ1-1; D gene uncertain. This CDR3 spans 14 amino acids. V lost 4 bases to trimming and J lost 3 bases, with 12 bases between them. Germline assignment: CDR1 SNHLY and CDR2 FYNNEI. CDR3: CASSGVSVDTEAFF. CDR3 DNA: TGTGCCAGCAGTGGAGTAAGTGTGGACACTGAAGCTTTCTTT.

About this clone itself: This same CDR3 is encoded by further DNA sequences in the sample. The V call is TRBV28, the J call TRBJ2-1; a weak D match, TRBD1 (6 bases). Trimming stripped 6 bases from V and 1 base from J, with 10 bases between. CDR1 is MDHEN, CDR2 SYDVKM, per germline. This CDR3 has 14 residues. CDR3 nucleotides: TGTGCCAGCAGCCGCAGGGGATCCTACAATGAGCAGTTCTTC. Translation: CASSRRGSYNEQFF.

A remark on this clone: The junction departs from the called germline gene at one end, perhaps through a read error. V and J are TRBV7-7 and TRBJ2-1, with TRBD2 matching over 7 bases. The CDR3 contains 15 residues. Per germline, CDR1 SSHAT and CDR2 FNYEAQ (reference sequence). Here the CDR3 reads CASSPLGGIYNEQFF. The CDR3 nucleotides are TGTGCTAGCAGCCCCTTGGGGGGGATTTACAATGAGCAGTTCTTC.

The CDR3 coding sequence is TGTGCCAGCTCACCGTATATGTCTGCAGCAGAACCCGAGCAGTACTTC. Translation gives CASSPYMSAAEPEQYF. The chain combines TRBV18 with TRBJ2-7; D remains unclear. V lost 3 bases to trimming and J lost 6 bases, with 21 bases between them. The germline CDR1 and CDR2 sequences are KGHSH and LQKENI. This CDR3 has 16 amino acids.

The genes are TRBV19 and TRBJ2-5; D might be TRBD2 (5 bases). Germline assignment: CDR1 LNHDA and CDR2 SQIVND (reference sequence). Trimming pared 4 bases from V and 5 bases from J, leaving 14 bases between. The CDR3 covers 14 residues. The CDR3 loop reads CASSNANTRETQYF. The DNA for the CDR3 is TGTGCCAGTAGTAACGCCAATACTAGGGAGACCCAGTACTTC. The full variable domain, rest sourced from reference TRBV19 and TRBJ2-5, is DGGITQSPKYLFRKEGQNVTLSCEQNLNHDAMYWYRQDPGQGLRLIYYSQIVNDFQKGDIAEGYSVSREKKESFPLTVTSAQKNPTAFYLCASSNANTRETQYFGPGTRLLVL.